These 20 T cell receptor beta chains were all obtained from the same sample, sequenced in a study of CD8 T cells in Susac syndrome. An amount of RNA that ranged from roughly 0.5 to 1 ug was reverse transcribed with random hexamers. MiXCR, run by TCRdb on the immunoSEQ multiplex PCR reads, gives a single entry per CDR3 protein. The repertoire consists of 150,000 to 200,000 distinct CDR3 sequences, with 75% to 95% occurring once and the leading ten covering around 0.085%. Sample: CD4+ T cells from PBMCs. The receptors stem from a human donor with Susac syndrome.

The chain uses TRBV12-3 or TRBV12-4 and TRBJ2-2, with 11 nucleotides matching TRBD2. V gave up 4 bases and J gave up 5 bases; unmatched junction bases: 9. The CDR3 runs to 17 residues. CDR3 in amino acids: CASSSFSGRAGTGELFF. CDR3 bases: TGTGCCAGCAGTTCCTTTAGCGGGAGGGCCGGTACCGGGGAGCTGTTTTTT.

V is TRBV11-2 and J is TRBJ2-7; possible D gene TRBD1, 6 bases. Trimming cost V 5 bases and J 1 base, with 21 bases left between them. The CDR3 consists of 17 residues. Germline assignment: CDR1 SGHAT and CDR2 FQNNGV. CDR3 residues: CASSTPRYRVRSYEQYF. As DNA, the CDR3 is TGTGCCAGCAGCACCCCCCGGTACAGGGTTAGGTCCTACGAGCAGTACTTC.

This chain connects TRBV2 to TRBJ1-6; D not certain. Germline V CDR1 and CDR2: SNHLY, FYNNEI. V dropped 1 base and J dropped 8 bases, with 6 bases sitting between them. The CDR3 contains 13 residues. The CDR3 loop is CASSEVSDSPLHF. The CDR3 coding sequence is TGTGCCAGCAGTGAAGTCTCCGATTCACCCCTCCACTTT.

The gene calls are TRBV12-3 or TRBV12-4 and TRBJ1-2; D gene unclear. Trimming stripped 2 bases from V and 7 bases from J, with 26 bases between. The CDR3 is 18 residues long. The CDR3 DNA reads as TGTGCCAGCAGTTTACGCCCCATATACGAAAGATTCTGGGGTGGCTACACCTTC. This gives the protein CASSLRPIYERFWGGYTF.

The chain joins TRBV6-1 to TRBJ2-3; D ambiguous. Germline-derived CDR1 and CDR2 are MNHNS and SASEGT. The length of the CDR3 is 16 residues. Trimming removed 8 bases from V and 2 bases from J, with 20 bases in between. CDR3 coding DNA: TGTGCCAGCTACACACCGGTGGCCCGGCCCACAGATACGCAGTATTTT. As protein: CASYTPVARPTDTQYF.

The chain couples TRBV2 to TRBJ2-7, with D perhaps TRBD1 (7 bases). V lost 7 bases, J lost 2 bases, and 15 bases lay in between. This CDR3 spans 14 amino acids. Germline assignment: CDR1 SNHLY and CDR2 FYNNEI. The CDR3 DNA reads as TGTGCCAGCACGTTCTCAGGGGGGACCTACGAGCAGTACTTC. Translating it yields CASTFSGGTYEQYF.

This chain uses TRBV6-5 with TRBJ2-7; 12 nucleotides align to TRBD1. This CDR3 has 15 residues. The V gene's germline CDR1 is MNHEY and CDR2 SVGAGI. V shed 6 bases, J shed 7 bases, and the junction held 10 bases outside the gene matches. CDR3 residues: CASRHGTGGRGEQYF. The CDR3 DNA follows: TGTGCCAGCAGACACGGGACAGGGGGCCGAGGGGAGCAGTACTTC.

The V gene is TRBV7-2, the J gene TRBJ2-7; 8 bases line up with TRBD2. The germline CDR1 and CDR2 sequences are SGHTA and FQGNSA. This CDR3 has 12 residues. The V and J ends lost 5 bases and 6 bases, in that order; junction bases with no gene match: 3. As DNA, the CDR3 is TGTGCCAGCAGCCTACTAGCGGCCGAGCAGTACTTC. Translation: CASSLLAAEQYF.

The chain uses TRBV9 and TRBJ1-4, with D tentatively TRBD1 (5 bases). Per the germline V gene, CDR1 is SGDLS and CDR2 is YYNGEE. V lost 0 bases and J 5 bases, leaving 17 bases between the germline ends. The CDR3 contains 17 residues. The CDR3, as DNA: TGTGCCAGCAGCGTAGGAAATTTGGGGACGGAAAATGAAAAACTGTTTTTT. Residues: CASSVGNLGTENEKLFF.

The chain combines TRBV4-2 with TRBJ2-1; the match to TRBD2 covers 15 bases. The CDR3 runs 17 residues. V dropped 0 bases and J dropped 7; count of bases not matched to a gene: 4. The germline V gene encodes CDR1 LGHNA and CDR2 YNFKEQ. CDR3 coding DNA: TGTGCCAGCAGCCAAGATCGGGGGACTAGCGGGGGGAATGAGCAGTTCTTC. Translation: CASSQDRGTSGGNEQFF.

The CDR3 nucleotides are TGTGCCAGCAGTGTACCTCCGGGGGGGGACAGGGTGAGAGAGACCCAGTACTTC. Encoded protein: CASSVPPGGDRVRETQYF. The gene calls are TRBV25-1 and TRBJ2-5; weak D call: TRBD1 (9 bases). V was shortened by 4 bases and J by 4 bases, with 25 bases between the two germline ends. The CDR3 totals 18 residues. Germline V gives CDR1 MGHDK, CDR2 SYGVNS.

This clonotype has only one observation. The rearrangement links TRBV29-1 to TRBJ1-4; 10 nucleotides agree with TRBD1. The germline gives CDR1 SQVTM, CDR2 ANQGSEA. Trimming at V came to 2 bases and at J to 8 bases, leaving 5 bases not matched to a gene. The CDR3 runs to 14 residues. This chain's CDR3 is CSVEYGDRGEKLFF. The CDR3 region has the DNA TGCAGCGTTGAATACGGGGACAGGGGCGAAAAACTGTTTTTT.

The chain uses TRBV28 and TRBJ2-1; D perhaps matches TRBD2 (6 bases). Germline V gene sequence: CDR1 MDHEN, CDR2 SYDVKM. V shed 6 bases and J shed 14 bases, with 17 bases lying between them. The CDR3 consists of 12 residues. The CDR3 spells CASSDRLVAEFF. The CDR3 coding sequence is TGTGCCAGCAGCGACCGACTAGTTGCTGAGTTCTTC.

The rearrangement joins TRBV20-1 to TRBJ1-1; D may be TRBD1 (6 bases). Germline V gene lookup returns CDR1 DFQATT and CDR2 SNEGSKA (reference sequence). V was trimmed by 4 bases and J by 1 base, leaving 13 bases between them. This CDR3 region has 14 residues. The CDR3 reads CSAISRGRNTEAFF. The CDR3 region has the DNA TGCAGTGCTATTTCCAGGGGCAGGAACACTGAAGCTTTCTTT.

This rearrangement joins TRBV28 to TRBJ2-3, with D perhaps being TRBD1 or TRBD2 (5 bases each). Trimming took off 4 bases at V and 2 bases at J, with 13 bases between the two ends. CDR3 size: 15 residues. Germline V gene data show CDR1 as MDHEN and CDR2 as SYDVKM. The CDR3 sequence: CASSSPGTLTDTQYF. The CDR3 DNA is TGTGCCAGCAGTTCCCCGGGGACGCTCACAGATACGCAGTATTTT.

J is TRBJ2-1 and V is TRBV2, with TRBD2 identical over 10 bases. CDR3 length equals 13 residues. The V gene's germline CDR1 is SNHLY and CDR2 FYNNEI. V lost 6 bases, J lost 9 bases, and 5 bases stayed unmatched. The CDR3 here is CASRAGGPGEQFF. For the CDR3, the DNA is TGTGCCAGCAGAGCGGGAGGGCCGGGTGAGCAGTTCTTC.

The chain joins TRBV12-3 or TRBV12-4 to TRBJ1-2; D is uncertain. V lost 4 bases and J 4 bases, leaving 10 bases between the germline ends. This CDR3 region has 13 residues. CDR3: CASSYNSPYGYTF. CDR3 nucleotide sequence: TGTGCCAGCAGTTATAACAGTCCCTATGGCTACACCTTC.

The genes are TRBV5-1 and TRBJ2-1, with TRBD2 identical over 10 bases. The J segment lost 1 base and the V segment lost 4 bases, leaving 11 bases of the junction unmatched. Germline loops: CDR1 SGHRS, CDR2 YFSETQ. This CDR3 has 18 residues. Here the CDR3 DNA reads TGCGCCAGCAGCCCCGAAAGAGCTAGCGGGGGATCCTACAATGAGCAGTTCTTC. Residues: CASSPERASGGSYNEQFF.

The rearrangement uses TRBV9 and TRBJ2-2, with D perhaps TRBD2 (5 bases). The CDR3 spans 15 residues. Germline CDR1 SGDLS, CDR2 YYNGEE. V was clipped by 0 bases and J by 4 bases, with 10 bases between them. The CDR3 nucleotides are TGTGCCAGCAGCGTAGTATCTAGCAGCACCGGGGAGCTGTTTTTT. It encodes CASSVVSSSTGELFF. Supplemented by reference TRBV9 and TRBJ2-2, the full variable domain reads DSGVTQTPKHLITATGQRVTLRCSPRSGDLSVYWYQQSLDQGLQFLIQYYNGEERAKGNILERFSAQQFPDLHSELNLSSLELGDSALYFCASSVVSSSTGELFFGEGSRLTVL.

The CDR3 is CASSLAGTGGRQPQHF. The CDR3 nucleotides are TGTGCCAGCAGCTTAGCCGGGACAGGGGGACGTCAGCCCCAGCATTTT. The chain is built from TRBV7-2 and TRBJ1-5; 11 bases are shared with TRBD1. The CDR3 length is 16 residues. In germline, CDR1 is SGHTA, CDR2 FQGNSA. V shed 0 bases, J shed 6 bases, and the junction held 4 bases outside the gene matches.